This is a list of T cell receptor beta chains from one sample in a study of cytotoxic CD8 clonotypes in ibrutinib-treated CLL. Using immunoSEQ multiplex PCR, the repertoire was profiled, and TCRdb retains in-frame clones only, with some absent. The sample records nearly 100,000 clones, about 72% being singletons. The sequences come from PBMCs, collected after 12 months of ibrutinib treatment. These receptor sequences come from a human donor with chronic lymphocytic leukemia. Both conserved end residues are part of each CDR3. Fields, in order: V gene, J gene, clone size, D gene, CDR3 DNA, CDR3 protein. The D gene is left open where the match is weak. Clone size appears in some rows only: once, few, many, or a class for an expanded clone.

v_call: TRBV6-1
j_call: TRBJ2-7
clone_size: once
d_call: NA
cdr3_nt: TGTGCCAGCACGGAAGGGGGGCAGGGTAACGACGAGCAGTACTTC
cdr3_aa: CASTEGGQGNDEQYF

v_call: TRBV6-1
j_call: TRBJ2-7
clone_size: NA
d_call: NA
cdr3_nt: TGTGCCAGCAGTTACCTGGAAGAGCAGTACTTC
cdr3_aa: CASSYLEEQYF

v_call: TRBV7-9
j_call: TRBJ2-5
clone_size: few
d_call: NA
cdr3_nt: TGTGCCAGCAGCGCCACAGGGACCCAGTACTTC
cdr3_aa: CASSATGTQYF

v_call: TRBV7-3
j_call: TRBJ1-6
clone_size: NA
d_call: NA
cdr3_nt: TGTGCCAGCAGCCTGGATAATTCACCCCTCCACTTT
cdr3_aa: CASSLDNSPLHF

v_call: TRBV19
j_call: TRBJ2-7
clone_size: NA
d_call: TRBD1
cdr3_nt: TGTGCCAGTAGTGACAGGGTAGTGGGCTACGAGCAGTACTTC
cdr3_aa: CASSDRVVGYEQYF

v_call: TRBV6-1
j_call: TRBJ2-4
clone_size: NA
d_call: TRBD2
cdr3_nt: TGTGCCAGCAGTGAAGGGCTAGCGGGGGGCCAAAACATTCAGTACTTC
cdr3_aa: CASSEGLAGGQNIQYF

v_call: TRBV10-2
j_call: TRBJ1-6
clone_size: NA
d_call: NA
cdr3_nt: TGCGCCAGCAGTCAAGGGAGTAATTCACCCCTCCACTTT
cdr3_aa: CASSQGSNSPLHF

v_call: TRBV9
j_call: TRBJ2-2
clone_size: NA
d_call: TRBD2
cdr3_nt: TGTGCCAGCAGCGTGAGCGGGGGGAACACCGGGGAGCTGTTTTTT
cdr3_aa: CASSVSGGNTGELFF

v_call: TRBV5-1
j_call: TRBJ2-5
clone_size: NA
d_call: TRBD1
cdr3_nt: TGCGCCAGCAGCCTCCGGGGACAGGACCAAGAGACCCAGTACTTC
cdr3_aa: CASSLRGQDQETQYF

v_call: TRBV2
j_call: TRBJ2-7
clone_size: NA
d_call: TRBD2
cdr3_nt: TGTGCCTGCCGACTAGCGGGGGAATACGAGCAGTACTTC
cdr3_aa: CACRLAGEYEQYF

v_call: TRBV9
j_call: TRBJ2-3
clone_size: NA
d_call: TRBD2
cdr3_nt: TGTGCCAGCAGCGTCTCTAGCGGCTTCACAGATACGCAGTATTTT
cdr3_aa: CASSVSSGFTDTQYF

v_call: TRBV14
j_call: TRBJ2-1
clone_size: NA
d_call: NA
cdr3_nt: TGTGCCAGCAGCCAACTAACCCCTGAGCAGTTCTTC
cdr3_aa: CASSQLTPEQFF

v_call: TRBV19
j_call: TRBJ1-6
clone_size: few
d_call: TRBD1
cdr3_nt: TGTGCCAGTAGCAGAGGGGGCGGTAATATTATTTCACCCCTCCACTTT
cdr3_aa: CASSRGGGNIISPLHF

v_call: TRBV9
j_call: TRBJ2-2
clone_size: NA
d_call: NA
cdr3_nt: TGTGCCAGCAGCGTATTCGGTAACACCGGGGAGCTGTTTTTT
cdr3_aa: CASSVFGNTGELFF

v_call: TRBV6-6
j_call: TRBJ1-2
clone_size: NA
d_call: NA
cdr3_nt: TGTGCCAGTAGAAGGACAGACTCTAACTATGGCTACACCTTC
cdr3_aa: CASRRTDSNYGYTF

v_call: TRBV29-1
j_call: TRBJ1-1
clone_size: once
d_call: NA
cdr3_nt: TGCAGCGTTGTGGTGGCGACGGGGACTGAAGCTTTCTTT
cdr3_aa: CSVVVATGTEAFF

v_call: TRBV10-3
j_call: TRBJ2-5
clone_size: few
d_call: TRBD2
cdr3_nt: TGTGCCATCAGTGCGTCAACTAGCGGGGGGCATCGGAGAGAGACCCAGTACTTC
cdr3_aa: CAISASTSGGHRRETQYF

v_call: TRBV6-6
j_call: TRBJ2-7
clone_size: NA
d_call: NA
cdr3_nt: TGTGCCAGCAGACACCCCCAGACTAGTAGCGACGAGCAGTACTTC
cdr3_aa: CASRHPQTSSDEQYF

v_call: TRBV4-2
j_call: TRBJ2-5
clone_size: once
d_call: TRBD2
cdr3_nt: TGTGCCAGCAGCCAGGGCTTGGGGGGGAGGACTAGAAACTCGCCGGGAGAGACCCAGTACTTC
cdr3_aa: CASSQGLGGRTRNSPGETQYF

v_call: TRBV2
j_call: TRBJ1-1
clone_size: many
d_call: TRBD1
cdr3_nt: TGTGCCAGCATCAAAGACAGGGTGAACACTGAAGCTTTCTTT
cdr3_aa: CASIKDRVNTEAFF

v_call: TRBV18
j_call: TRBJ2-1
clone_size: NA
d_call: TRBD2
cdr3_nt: TGTGCCAGCTCGTCGGGACTAGCGGGGGGGCCTGAGCAGTTCTTC
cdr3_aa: CASSSGLAGGPEQFF

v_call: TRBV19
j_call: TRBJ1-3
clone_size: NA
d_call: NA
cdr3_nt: TGTGCCAGTATGGGGGGCAGCTCTGGAAACACCATATATTTT
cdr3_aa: CASMGGSSGNTIYF

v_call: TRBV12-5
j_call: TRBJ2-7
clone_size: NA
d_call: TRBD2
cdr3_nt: TGTGCTAGTGGCCTAGCGGGGTACGAGCAGTACTTC
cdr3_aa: CASGLAGYEQYF

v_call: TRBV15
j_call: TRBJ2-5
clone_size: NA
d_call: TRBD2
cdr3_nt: TGTGCCACCAGCAGAGATGAAGGCGAAGCGGGGGCCCAAGAGACCCAGTACTTC
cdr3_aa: CATSRDEGEAGAQETQYF

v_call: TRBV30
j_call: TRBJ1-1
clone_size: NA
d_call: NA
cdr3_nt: TGTGCCTGGAGAGACCGGGACGGGGCTTTCTTT
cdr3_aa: CAWRDRDGAFF

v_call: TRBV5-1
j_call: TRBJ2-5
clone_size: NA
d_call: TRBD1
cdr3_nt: TGCGCCAGCAGCTCTGGGGAGACAGGGTACAAAGAGACCCAGTACTTC
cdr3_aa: CASSSGETGYKETQYF

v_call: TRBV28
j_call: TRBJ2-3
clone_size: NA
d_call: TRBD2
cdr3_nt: TGTGCCAGCAGCGCCCTCCCAGGACTAGCGGGGGGGCACGGCACAGATACGCAGTATTTT
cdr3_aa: CASSALPGLAGGHGTDTQYF

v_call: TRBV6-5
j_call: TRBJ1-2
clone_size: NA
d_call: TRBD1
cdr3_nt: TGTGCCAGCAGTCCCAGGGGGCAGGACTATGGCTACACCTTC
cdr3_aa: CASSPRGQDYGYTF

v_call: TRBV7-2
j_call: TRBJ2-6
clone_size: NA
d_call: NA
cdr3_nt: TGTGCCAGCAGCGTCTACAGCCTCTCTGGGGCCAACGTCCTGACTTTC
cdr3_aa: CASSVYSLSGANVLTF

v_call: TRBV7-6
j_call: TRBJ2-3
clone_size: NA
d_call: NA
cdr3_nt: TGTGCCAGCAGCCGAGAGGGAGGTCTTACAGATACGCAGTATTTT
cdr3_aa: CASSREGGLTDTQYF

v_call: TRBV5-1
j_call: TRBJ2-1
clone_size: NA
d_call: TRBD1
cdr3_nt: TGCGCCAGCAGCTTTGGGACAGGGTCGGTCAATGAGCAGTTCTTC
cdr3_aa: CASSFGTGSVNEQFF

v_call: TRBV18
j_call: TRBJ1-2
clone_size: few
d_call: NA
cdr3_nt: TGTGCCAGCTCACCAGGGGACTATGGCTACACCTTC
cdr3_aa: CASSPGDYGYTF

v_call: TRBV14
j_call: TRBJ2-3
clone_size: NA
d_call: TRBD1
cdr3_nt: TGTGCCAGCAGCCAAGGGGACAGGAGCACAGATACGCAGTATTTT
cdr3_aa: CASSQGDRSTDTQYF

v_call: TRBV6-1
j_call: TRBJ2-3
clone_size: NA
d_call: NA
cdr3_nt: TGTGCCAGCAGTGAAGTTCACGGGGGGCCTAGCACAGATACGCAGTATTTT
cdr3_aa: CASSEVHGGPSTDTQYF

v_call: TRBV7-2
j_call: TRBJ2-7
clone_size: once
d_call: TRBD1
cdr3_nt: TGTGCCAGCAGCCGGACAGGGGGGGGTGAGCAGTACTTC
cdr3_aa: CASSRTGGGEQYF

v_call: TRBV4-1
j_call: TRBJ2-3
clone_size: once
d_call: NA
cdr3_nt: TGCGCCAGCAGCCAAGATGGGACCTACACAGATACGCAGTATTTT
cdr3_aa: CASSQDGTYTDTQYF

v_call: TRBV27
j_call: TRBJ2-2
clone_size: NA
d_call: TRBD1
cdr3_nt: TGTGCCAGCCACATACAGGGGGCGGCCGGGGAGCTGTTTTTT
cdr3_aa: CASHIQGAAGELFF

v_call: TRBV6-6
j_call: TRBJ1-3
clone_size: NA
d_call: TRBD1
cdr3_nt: TGTGCCAGCAGTACAGGGGCCTTCTCTGGAAACACCATATATTTT
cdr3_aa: CASSTGAFSGNTIYF

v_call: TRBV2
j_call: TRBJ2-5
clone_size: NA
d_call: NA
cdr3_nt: TGTGCCAGCAGTGGCGGACTCCAAGAGACCCAGTACTTC
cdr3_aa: CASSGGLQETQYF

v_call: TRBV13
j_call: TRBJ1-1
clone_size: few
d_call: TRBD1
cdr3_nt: TGTGCCAGCAGCTTAGTCAGGGGGAGTTACACTGAAGCTTTCTTT
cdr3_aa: CASSLVRGSYTEAFF

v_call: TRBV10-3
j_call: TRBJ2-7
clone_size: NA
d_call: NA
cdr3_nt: TGTGCCATCAGTGAGTCGACACTCCGGTACGAGCAGTACTTC
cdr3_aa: CAISESTLRYEQYF

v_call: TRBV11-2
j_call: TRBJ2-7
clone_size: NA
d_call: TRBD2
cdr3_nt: TGTGCCAGCAGCCCCCCCGAGATAGCGGGGGCATACGAGCAGTACTTC
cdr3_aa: CASSPPEIAGAYEQYF

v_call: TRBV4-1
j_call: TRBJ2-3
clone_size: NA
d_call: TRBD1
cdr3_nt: TGCGCCAGCAGTCTAGACAGGGGAGATACGCAGTATTTT
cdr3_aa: CASSLDRGDTQYF

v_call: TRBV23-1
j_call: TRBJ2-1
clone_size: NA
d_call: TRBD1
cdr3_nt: TGCGCCAGCAGTCAAGGGGACAGCTCCTACAATGAGCAGTTCTTC
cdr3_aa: CASSQGDSSYNEQFF

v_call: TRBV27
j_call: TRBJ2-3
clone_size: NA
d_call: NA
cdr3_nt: TGTGCCAGCAGAGTCACAGATACGCAGTATTTT
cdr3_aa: CASRVTDTQYF

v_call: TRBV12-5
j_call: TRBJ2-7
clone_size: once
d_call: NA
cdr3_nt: TGTGCTAGTGGTTTGGAACCGATGGACAACGAGCAGTACTTC
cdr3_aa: CASGLEPMDNEQYF

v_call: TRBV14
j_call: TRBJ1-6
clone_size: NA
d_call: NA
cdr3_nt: TGTGCCAGCAGCCAAAAATATAAGGGCGTCGCTTCACCCCTCCACTTT
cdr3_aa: CASSQKYKGVASPLHF

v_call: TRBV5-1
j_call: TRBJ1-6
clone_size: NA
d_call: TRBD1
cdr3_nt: TGCGCCAGCAGCTTGGGGACAGGGAAGAGCTCACCCCTCCACTTT
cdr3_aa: CASSLGTGKSSPLHF

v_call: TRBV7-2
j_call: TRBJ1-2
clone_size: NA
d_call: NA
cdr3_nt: TGTGCCAGCAGGGCTGCAGGGAGCAACTATGGCTACACCTTC
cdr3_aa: CASRAAGSNYGYTF

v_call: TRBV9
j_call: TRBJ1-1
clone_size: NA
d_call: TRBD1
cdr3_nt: TGTGCCAGCAGCGTGGGACAGGATGTGGCTGAAGCTTTCTTT
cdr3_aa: CASSVGQDVAEAFF

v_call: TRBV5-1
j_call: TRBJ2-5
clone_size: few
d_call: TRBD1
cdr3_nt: TGCGCCAGCAGCCCCGGGACAGGGGTTCCAGAGACCCAGTACTTC
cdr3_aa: CASSPGTGVPETQYF

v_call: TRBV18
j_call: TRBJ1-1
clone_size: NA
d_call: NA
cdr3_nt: TGTGCCAGCTCACCGGACAGAATGAACACTGAAGCTTTCTTT
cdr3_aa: CASSPDRMNTEAFF

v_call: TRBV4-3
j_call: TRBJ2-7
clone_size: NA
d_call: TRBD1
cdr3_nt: TGCGCCAGCAGCCAAGATCCCGGGACAGGGGTGGGCGAGCAGTACTTC
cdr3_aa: CASSQDPGTGVGEQYF

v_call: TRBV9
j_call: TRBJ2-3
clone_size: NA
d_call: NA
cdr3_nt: TGTGCCAGCAGCCAGGGATTCACAGATACGCAGTATTTT
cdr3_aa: CASSQGFTDTQYF

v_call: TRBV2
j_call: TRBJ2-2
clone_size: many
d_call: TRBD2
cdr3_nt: TGTGCCAGCAGCCCTAGCGGGGGGGCGACCGGGGAGCTGTTTTTT
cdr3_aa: CASSPSGGATGELFF